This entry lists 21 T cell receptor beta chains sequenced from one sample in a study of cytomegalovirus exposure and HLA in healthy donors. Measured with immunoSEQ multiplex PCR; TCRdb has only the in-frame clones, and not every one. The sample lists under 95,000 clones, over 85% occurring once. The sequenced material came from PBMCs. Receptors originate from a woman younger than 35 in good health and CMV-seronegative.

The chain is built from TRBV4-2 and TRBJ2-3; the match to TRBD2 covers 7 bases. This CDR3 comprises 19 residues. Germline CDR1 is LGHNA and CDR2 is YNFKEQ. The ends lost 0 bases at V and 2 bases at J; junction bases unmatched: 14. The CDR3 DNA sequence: TGTGCCAGCAGCCAAGATGTTGCCCCTAGCGGTATTCACACAGATACGCAGTATTTT. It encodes CASSQDVAPSGIHTDTQYF.

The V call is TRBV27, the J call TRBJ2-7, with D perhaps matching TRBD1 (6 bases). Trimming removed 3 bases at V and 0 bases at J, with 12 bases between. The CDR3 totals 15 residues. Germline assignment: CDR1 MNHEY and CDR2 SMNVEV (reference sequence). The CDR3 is CASSFTGISSYEQYF. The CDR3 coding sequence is TGTGCCAGCAGTTTCACAGGGATTAGCTCCTACGAGCAGTACTTC.

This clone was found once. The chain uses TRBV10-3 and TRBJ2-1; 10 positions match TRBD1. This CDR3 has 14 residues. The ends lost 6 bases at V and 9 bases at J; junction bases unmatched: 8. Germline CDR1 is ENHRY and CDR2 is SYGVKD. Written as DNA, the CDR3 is TGTGCCATCAGAGGGGACAGGGGTGACGGTGAGCAGTTCTTC. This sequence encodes CAIRGDRGDGEQFF.

CDR3 sequence reads: CASSLATGAGANVLTF. The CDR3 nucleotides read TGTGCCAGCAGCTTGGCCACAGGGGCTGGGGCCAACGTCCTGACTTTC. This chain connects TRBV5-8 to TRBJ2-6, with 7 bases lining up with TRBD1. The CDR3 covers 16 residues. J lost 2 bases, V lost 0 bases, and 2 bases had no gene match. Germline CDR1 and CDR2: SGHTS and YDEGEE. The whole variable domain, filled in from reference TRBV5-8 and TRBJ2-6, reads EAGVTQSPTHLIKTRGQQATLRCSPISGHTSVYWYQQALGLGLQFLLWYDEGEERNRGNFPPRFSGRQFPNYSSELNVNALELEDSALYLCASSLATGAGANVLTFGAGSRLTVL.

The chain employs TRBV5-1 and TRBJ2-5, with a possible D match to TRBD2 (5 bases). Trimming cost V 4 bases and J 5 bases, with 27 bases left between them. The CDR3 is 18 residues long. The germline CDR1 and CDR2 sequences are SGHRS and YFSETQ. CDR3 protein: CASSPAALSSRGMETQYF. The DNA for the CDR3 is TGCGCCAGCAGCCCAGCGGCGCTTTCCAGCCGGGGTATGGAGACCCAGTACTTC.

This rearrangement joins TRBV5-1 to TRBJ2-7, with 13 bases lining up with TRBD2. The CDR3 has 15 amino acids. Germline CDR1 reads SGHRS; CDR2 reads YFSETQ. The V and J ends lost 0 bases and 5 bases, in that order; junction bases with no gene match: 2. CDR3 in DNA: TGCGCCAGCAGCTTGGAACTAGCGGGAGGGAACGAGCAGTACTTC. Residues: CASSLELAGGNEQYF.

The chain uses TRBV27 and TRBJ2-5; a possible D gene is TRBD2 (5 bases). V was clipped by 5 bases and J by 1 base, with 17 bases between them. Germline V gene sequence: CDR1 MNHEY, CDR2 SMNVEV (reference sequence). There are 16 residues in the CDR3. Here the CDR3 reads CASSPSAAEAQETQYF. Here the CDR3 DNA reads TGTGCCAGCAGTCCATCCGCCGCGGAGGCCCAAGAGACCCAGTACTTC.

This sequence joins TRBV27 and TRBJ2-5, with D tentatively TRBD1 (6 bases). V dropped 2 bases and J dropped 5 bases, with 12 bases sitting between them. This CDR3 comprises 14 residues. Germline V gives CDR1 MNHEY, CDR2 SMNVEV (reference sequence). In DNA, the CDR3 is TGTGCCAGCAGTTTAAAGGGGGTAGGGGAGACCCAGTACTTC. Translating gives CASSLKGVGETQYF.

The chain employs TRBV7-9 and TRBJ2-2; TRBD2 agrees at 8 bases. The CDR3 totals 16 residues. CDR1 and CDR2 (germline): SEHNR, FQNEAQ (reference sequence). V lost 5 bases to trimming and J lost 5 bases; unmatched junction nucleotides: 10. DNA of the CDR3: TGTGCCAGCAGCCCTCTGGTTAGCGGGACGACCGGGGAGCTGTTTTTT. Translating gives CASSPLVSGTTGELFF.

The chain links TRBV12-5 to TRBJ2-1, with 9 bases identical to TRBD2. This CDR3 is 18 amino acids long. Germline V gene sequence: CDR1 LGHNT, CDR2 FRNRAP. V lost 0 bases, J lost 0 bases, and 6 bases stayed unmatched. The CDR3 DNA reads TGTGCTAGTGGTTTGGTAGTTCGTAGCGGGAGCTCCTACAATGAGCAGTTCTTC. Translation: CASGLVVRSGSSYNEQFF.

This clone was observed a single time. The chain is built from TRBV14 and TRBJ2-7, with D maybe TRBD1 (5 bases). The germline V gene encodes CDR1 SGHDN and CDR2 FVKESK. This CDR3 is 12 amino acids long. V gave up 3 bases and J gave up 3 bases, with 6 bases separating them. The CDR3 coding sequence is TGTGCCAGCAGCCATCAGGGCTACGAGCAGTACTTC. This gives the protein CASSHQGYEQYF.

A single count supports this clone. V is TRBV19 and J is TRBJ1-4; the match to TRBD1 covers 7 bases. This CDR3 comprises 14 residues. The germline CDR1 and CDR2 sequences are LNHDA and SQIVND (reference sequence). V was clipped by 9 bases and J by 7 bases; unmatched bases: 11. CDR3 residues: CASRPTGFGEKLFF. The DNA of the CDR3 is TGTGCCAGCAGACCGACAGGGTTCGGTGAAAAACTGTTTTTT. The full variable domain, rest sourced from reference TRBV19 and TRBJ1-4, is DGGITQSPKYLFRKEGQNVTLSCEQNLNHDAMYWYRQDPGQGLRLIYYSQIVNDFQKGDIAEGYSVSREKKESFPLTVTSAQKNPTAFYLCASRPTGFGEKLFFGSGTQLSVL.

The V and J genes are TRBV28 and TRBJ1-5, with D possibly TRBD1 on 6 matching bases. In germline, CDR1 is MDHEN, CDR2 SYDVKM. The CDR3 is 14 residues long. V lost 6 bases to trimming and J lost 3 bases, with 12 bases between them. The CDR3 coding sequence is TGTGCCAGCAGATACAGGGCGCCCAATCAGCCCCAGCATTTT. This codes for CASRYRAPNQPQHF.

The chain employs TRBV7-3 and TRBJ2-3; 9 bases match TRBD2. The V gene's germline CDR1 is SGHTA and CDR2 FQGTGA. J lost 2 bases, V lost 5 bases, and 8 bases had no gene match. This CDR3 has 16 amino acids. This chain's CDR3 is CASSPRVAGVTDTQYF. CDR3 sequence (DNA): TGTGCCAGCAGCCCTCGGGTAGCGGGAGTCACAGATACGCAGTATTTT. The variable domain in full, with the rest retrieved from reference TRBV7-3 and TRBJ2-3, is GAGVSQTPSNKVTEKGKYVELRCDPISGHTALYWYRQSLGQGPEFLIYFQGTGAADDSGLPNDRFFAVRPEGSVSTLKIQRTERGDSAVYLCASSPRVAGVTDTQYFGPGTRLTVL.

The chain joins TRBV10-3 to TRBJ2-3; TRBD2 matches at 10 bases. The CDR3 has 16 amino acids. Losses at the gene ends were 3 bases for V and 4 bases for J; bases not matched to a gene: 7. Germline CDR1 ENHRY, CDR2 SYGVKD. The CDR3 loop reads CAISDKREGPADTQYF. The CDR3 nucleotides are TGTGCCATCAGTGATAAGCGGGAGGGCCCCGCAGATACGCAGTATTTT.

The CDR3 DNA follows: TGCGCCAGCAGCCAACTACTAGCGGGAGTAAATGAGCAGTTCTTC. Amino acid sequence: CASSQLLAGVNEQFF. V usage is TRBV4-1 and J usage is TRBJ2-1; 11 nucleotides align to TRBD2. Per the germline V gene, CDR1 is MGHRA and CDR2 is YSYEKL. With V trimmed by 2 bases and J by 7 bases, 4 bases remained unmatched. This CDR3 contains 15 residues.

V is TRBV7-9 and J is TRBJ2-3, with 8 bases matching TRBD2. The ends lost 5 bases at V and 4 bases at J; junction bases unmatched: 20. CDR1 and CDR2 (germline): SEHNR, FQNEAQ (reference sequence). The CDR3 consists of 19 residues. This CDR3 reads CASSNPFRLAGARPDTQYF. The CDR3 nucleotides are TGTGCCAGCAGCAATCCATTCCGGCTAGCGGGTGCCCGCCCAGATACGCAGTATTTT.

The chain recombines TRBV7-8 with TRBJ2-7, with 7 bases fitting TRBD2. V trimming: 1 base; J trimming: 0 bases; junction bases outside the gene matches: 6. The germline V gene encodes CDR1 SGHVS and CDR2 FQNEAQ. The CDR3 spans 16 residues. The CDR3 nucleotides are TGTGCCAGCAGCTTAGTCCGAGCTAGCGGCTCCTACGAGCAGTACTTC. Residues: CASSLVRASGSYEQYF.

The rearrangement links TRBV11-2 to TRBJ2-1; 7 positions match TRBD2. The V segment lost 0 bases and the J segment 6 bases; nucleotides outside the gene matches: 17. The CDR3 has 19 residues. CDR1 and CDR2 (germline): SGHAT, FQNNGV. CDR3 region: CASSLELGLVVSSFNEQFF. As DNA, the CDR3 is TGTGCCAGCAGCTTAGAGCTAGGACTAGTCGTGTCGTCGTTCAATGAGCAGTTCTTC. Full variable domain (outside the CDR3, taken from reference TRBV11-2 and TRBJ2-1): EAGVAQSPRYKIIEKRQSVAFWCNPISGHATLYWYQQILGQGPKLLIQFQNNGVVDDSQLPKDRFSAERLKGVDSTLKIQPAKLEDSAVYLCASSLELGLVVSSFNEQFFGPGTRLTVL.

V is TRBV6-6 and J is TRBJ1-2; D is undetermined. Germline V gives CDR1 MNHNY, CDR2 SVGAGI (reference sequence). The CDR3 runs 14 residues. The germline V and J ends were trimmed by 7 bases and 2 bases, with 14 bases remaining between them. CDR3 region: CASNKGGGNYGYTF. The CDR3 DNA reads TGTGCCAGCAATAAAGGTGGAGGGAACTATGGCTACACCTTC.

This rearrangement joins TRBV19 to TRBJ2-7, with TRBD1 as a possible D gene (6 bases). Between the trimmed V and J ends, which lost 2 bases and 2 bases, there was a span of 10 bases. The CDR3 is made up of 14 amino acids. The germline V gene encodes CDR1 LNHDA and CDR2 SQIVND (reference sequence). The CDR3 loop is CASSIQTGTYEQYF. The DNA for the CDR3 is TGTGCCAGTAGTATACAGACAGGTACCTACGAGCAGTACTTC.